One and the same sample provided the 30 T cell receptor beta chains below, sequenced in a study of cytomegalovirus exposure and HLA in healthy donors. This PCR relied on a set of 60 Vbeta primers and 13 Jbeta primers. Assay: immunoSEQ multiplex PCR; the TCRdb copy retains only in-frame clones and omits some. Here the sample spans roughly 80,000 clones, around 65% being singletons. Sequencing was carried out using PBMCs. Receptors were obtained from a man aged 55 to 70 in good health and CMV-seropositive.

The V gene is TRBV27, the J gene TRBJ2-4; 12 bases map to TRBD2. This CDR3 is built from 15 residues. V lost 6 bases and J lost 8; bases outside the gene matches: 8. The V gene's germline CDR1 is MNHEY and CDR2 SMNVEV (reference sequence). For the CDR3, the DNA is TGTGCCAGCAGCTCAAGACTAGCGGGAGAACACATTCAGTACTTC. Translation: CASSSRLAGEHIQYF.

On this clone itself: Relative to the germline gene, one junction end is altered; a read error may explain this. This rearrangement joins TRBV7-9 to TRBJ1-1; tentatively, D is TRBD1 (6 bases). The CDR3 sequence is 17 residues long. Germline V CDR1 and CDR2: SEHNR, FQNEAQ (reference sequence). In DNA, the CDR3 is TGTTCCAGCAGCTTAGCGCTAGGCCAACCTCAGGGGAAAGGAGCTTTCTTT. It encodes CSSSLALGQPQGKGAFF. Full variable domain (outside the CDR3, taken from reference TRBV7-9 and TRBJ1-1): DTGVSQNPRHKITKRGQNVTFRCDPISEHNRLYWYRQTLGQGPEFLTYFQNEAQLEKSRLLSDRFSAERPKGSFSTLEIQRTEQGDSAMYLCSSSLALGQPQGKGAFFGQGTRLTVV.

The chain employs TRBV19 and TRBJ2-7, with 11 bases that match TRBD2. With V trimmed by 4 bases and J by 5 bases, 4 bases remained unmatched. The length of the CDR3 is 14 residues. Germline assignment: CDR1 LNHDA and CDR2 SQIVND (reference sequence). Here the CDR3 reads CASSNPGLADEQYF. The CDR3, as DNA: TGTGCCAGTAGTAACCCGGGACTAGCGGACGAGCAGTACTTC.

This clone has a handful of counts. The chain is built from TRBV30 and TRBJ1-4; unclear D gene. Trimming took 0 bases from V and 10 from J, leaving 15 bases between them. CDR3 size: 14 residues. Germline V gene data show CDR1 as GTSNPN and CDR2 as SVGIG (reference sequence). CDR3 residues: CAWSVRSQAGKLFF. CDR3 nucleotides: TGTGCCTGGAGTGTACGAAGTCAAGCTGGAAAACTGTTTTTT. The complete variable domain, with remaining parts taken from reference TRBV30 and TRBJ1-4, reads SQTIHQWPATLVQPVGSPLSLECTVEGTSNPNLYWYRQAAGRGLQLLFYSVGIGQISSEVPQNLSASRPQDRQFILSSKKLLLSDSGFYLCAWSVRSQAGKLFFGSGTQLSVL.

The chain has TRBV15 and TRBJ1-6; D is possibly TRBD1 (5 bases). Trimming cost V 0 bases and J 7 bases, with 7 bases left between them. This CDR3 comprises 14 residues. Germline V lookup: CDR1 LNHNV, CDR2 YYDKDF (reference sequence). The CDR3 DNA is TGTGCCACCAGCAGAGATTCAGGGAATTCACCCCTCCACTTT. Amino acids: CATSRDSGNSPLHF.

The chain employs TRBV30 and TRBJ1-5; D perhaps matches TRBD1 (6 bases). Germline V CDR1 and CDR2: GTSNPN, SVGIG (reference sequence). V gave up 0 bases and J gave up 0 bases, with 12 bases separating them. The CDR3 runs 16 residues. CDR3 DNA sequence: TGTGCCTGGAGTGTACAGGGAAGAGTTAGCAATCAGCCCCAGCATTTT. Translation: CAWSVQGRVSNQPQHF.

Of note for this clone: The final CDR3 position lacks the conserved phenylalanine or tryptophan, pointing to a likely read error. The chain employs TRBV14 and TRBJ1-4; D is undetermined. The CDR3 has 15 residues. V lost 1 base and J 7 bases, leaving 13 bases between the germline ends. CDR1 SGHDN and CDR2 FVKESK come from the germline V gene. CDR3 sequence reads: CASSQGTVVGEKLFL. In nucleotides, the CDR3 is TGTGCCAGCAGCCAAGGTACAGTTGTTGGTGAAAAACTGTTTCTT.

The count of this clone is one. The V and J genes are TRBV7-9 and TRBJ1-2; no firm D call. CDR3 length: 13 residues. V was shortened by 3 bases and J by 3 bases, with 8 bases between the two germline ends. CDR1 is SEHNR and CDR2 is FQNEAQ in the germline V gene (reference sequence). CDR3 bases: TGTGCCAGCAGCTTTGGCGGCGACTATGGCTACACCTTC. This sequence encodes CASSFGGDYGYTF.

CDR3 in DNA: TGTGCCAGCAGTCCAGGGGACAGGTTTTATGGCTACACCTTC. Encoded protein: CASSPGDRFYGYTF. This chain links TRBV28 with TRBJ1-2; 8 nucleotides match TRBD1. This CDR3 is 14 amino acids long. Germline trimming cut 5 bases from V and 5 bases from J; bases unmatched to any gene: 7. The germline gives CDR1 MDHEN, CDR2 SYDVKM.

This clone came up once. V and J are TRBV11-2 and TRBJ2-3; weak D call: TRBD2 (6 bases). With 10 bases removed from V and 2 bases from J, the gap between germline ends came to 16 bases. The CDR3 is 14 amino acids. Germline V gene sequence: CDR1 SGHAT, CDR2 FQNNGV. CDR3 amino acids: CATQRDSYTDTQYF. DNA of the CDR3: TGTGCCACCCAAAGGGACTCTTACACAGATACGCAGTATTTT.

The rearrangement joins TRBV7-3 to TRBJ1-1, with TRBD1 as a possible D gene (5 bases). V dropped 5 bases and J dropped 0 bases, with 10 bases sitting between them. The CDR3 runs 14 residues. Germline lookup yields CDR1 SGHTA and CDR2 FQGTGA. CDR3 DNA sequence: TGTGCCAGCAGCCCAGACAGCATGAACACTGAAGCTTTCTTT. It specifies CASSPDSMNTEAFF.

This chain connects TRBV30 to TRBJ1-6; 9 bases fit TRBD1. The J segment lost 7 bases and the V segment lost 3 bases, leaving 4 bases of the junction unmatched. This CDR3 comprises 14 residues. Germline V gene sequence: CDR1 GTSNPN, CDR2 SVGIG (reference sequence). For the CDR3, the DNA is TGTGCCTGGAGCGGGGACAGGGAAAATTCACCCCTCCACTTT. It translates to CAWSGDRENSPLHF.

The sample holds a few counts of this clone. The CDR3 DNA follows: TGTGCCAGCAGAGGACCAGGGGGTCTTACTGAAGCTTTCTTT. Translated: CASRGPGGLTEAFF. This chain connects TRBV27 to TRBJ1-1; 7 bases are shared with TRBD1. This CDR3 is built from 14 residues. Germline CDR1 reads MNHEY; CDR2 reads SMNVEV (reference sequence). V gave up 6 bases and J gave up 5 bases; unmatched junction bases: 9.

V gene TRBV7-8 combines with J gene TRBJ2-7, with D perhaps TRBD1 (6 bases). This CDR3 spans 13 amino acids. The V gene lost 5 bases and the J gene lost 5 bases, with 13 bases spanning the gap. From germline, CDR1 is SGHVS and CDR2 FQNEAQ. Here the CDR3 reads CASSQGTSDEQYF. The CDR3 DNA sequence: TGTGCCAGCAGCCAAGGGACAAGCGACGAGCAGTACTTC.

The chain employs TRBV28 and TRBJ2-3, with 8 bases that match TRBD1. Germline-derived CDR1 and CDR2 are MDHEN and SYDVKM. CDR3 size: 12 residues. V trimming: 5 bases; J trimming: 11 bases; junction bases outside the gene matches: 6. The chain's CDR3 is CASSHGQGGQYF. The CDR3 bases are TGTGCCAGCAGTCACGGACAGGGTGGGCAGTATTTT. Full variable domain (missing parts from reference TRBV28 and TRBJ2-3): DVKVTQSSRYLVKRTGEKVFLECVQDMDHENMFWYRQDPGLGLRLIYFSYDVKMKEKGDIPEGYSVSREKKERFSLILESASTNQTSMYLCASSHGQGGQYFGPGTRLTVL.

Here the CDR3 reads CATNPSGGRQETQYF. The CDR3 nucleotides read TGTGCCACTAACCCTAGCGGGGGGCGACAAGAGACCCAGTACTTC. The chain uses TRBV7-2 and TRBJ2-5; TRBD2 aligns across 11 bases. The V and J ends lost 10 bases and 2 bases, in that order; junction bases with no gene match: 9. This CDR3 is built from 15 residues. Germline V CDR1 and CDR2: SGHTA, FQGNSA.

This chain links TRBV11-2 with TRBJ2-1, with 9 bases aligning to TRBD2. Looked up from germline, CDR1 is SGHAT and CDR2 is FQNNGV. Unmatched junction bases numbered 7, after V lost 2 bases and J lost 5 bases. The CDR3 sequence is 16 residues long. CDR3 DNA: TGTGCCAGCAGCTTACGGGGCGGGAGGGCCGACAATGAGCAGTTCTTC. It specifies CASSLRGGRADNEQFF.

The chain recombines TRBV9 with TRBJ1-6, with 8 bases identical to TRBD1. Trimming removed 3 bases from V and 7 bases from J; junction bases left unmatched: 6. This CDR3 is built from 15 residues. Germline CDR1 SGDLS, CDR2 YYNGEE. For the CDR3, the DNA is TGTGCCAGCAGCGCGCAGGGGGCTCCCAATTCACCCCTCCACTTT. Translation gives CASSAQGAPNSPLHF.

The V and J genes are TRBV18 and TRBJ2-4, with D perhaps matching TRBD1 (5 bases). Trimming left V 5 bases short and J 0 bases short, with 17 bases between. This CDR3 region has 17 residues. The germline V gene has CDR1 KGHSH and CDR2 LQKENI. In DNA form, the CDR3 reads TGTGCCAGCTCATTAAAGACAGAGCTATTAGCCAAAAACATTCAGTACTTC. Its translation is CASSLKTELLAKNIQYF. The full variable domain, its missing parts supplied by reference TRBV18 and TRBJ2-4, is NAGVMQNPRHLVRRRGQEARLRCSPMKGHSHVYWYRQLPEEGLKFMVYLQKENIIDESGMPKERFSAEFPKEGPSILRIQQVVRGDSAAYFCASSLKTELLAKNIQYFGAGTRLSVL.

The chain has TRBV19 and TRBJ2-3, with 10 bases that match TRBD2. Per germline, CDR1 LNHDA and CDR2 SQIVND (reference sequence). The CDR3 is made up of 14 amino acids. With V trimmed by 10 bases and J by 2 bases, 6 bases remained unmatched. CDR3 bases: TGTGCCACTCAACTAGCGGGGCTCACAGATACGCAGTATTTT. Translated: CATQLAGLTDTQYF.

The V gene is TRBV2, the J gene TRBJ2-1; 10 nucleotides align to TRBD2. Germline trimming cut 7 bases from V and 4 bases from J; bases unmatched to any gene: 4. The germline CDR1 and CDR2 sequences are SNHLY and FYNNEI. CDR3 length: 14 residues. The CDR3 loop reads CASITSGTYNEQFF. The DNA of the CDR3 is TGTGCCAGCATTACTAGCGGGACTTACAATGAGCAGTTCTTC.

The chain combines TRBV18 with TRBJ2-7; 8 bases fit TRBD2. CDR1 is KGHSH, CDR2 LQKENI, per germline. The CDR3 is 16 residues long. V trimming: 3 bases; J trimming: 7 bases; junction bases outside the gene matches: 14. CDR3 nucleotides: TGTGCCAGCTCACCGCCCTCCGGGACTAGTTTCAGAGAGCAGTACTTC. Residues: CASSPPSGTSFREQYF. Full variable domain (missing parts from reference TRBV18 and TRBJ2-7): NAGVMQNPRHLVRRRGQEARLRCSPMKGHSHVYWYRQLPEEGLKFMVYLQKENIIDESGMPKERFSAEFPKEGPSILRIQQVVRGDSAAYFCASSPPSGTSFREQYFGPGTRLTVT.

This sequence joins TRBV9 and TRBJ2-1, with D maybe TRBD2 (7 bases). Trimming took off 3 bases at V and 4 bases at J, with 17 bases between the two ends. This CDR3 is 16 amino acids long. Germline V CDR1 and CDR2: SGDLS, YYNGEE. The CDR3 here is CASSAPTGGQYNEQFF. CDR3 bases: TGTGCCAGCAGCGCCCCGACGGGAGGACAGTACAATGAGCAGTTCTTC.

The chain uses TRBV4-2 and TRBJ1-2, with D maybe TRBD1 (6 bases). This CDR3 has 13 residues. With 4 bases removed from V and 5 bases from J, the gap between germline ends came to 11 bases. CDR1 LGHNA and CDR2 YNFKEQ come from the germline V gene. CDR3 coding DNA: TGTGCCAGCAGCCTCGATGGACAGTATGGCTACACCTTC. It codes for CASSLDGQYGYTF.

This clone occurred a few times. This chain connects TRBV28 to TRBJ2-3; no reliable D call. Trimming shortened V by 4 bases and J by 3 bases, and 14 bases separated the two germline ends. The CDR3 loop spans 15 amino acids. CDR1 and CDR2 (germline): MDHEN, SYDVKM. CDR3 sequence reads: CASSSVLKKTDTQYF. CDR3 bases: TGTGCCAGCAGTTCGGTACTGAAGAAGACAGATACGCAGTATTTT.

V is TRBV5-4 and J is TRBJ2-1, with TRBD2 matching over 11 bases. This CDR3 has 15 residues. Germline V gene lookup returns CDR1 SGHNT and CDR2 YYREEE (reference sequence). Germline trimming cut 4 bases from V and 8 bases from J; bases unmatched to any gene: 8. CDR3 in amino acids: CASSPTSGSRHEQFF. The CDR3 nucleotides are TGTGCCAGCAGCCCTACTAGCGGGAGTAGGCATGAGCAGTTCTTC.

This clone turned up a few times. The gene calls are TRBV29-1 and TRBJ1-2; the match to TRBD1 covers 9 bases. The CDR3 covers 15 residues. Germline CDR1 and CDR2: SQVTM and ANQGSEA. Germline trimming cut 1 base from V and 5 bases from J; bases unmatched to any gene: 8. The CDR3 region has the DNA TGCAGCGTTGAAGTTAGAGAGACAGGGGGGTATGGCTACACCTTC. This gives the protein CSVEVRETGGYGYTF.

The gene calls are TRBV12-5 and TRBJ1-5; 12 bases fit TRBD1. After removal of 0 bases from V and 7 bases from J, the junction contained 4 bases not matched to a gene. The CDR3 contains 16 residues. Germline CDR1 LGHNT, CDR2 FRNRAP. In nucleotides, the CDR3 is TGTGCTAGTGGTTTGGTGGCCGGGACAGGGGGCCAGCCCCAGCATTTT. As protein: CASGLVAGTGGQPQHF.

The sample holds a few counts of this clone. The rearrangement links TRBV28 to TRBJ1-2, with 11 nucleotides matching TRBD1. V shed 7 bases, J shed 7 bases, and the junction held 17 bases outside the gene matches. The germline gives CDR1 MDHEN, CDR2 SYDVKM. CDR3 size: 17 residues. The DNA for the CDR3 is TGTGCCAGCACCGGATTAAGGACAGGGGGCGAATCTAGTGGCTACACCTTC. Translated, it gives CASTGLRTGGESSGYTF.

The CDR3 protein is CASSMDIAVDEQFF. The CDR3 coding sequence is TGTGCCAGTAGTATGGATATAGCGGTCGATGAGCAGTTCTTC. This chain joins TRBV19 and TRBJ2-1; D is perhaps TRBD2 (6 bases). V lost 3 bases and J 8 bases, leaving 14 bases between the germline ends. Germline CDR1 reads LNHDA; CDR2 reads SQIVND (reference sequence). CDR3 length: 14 residues.